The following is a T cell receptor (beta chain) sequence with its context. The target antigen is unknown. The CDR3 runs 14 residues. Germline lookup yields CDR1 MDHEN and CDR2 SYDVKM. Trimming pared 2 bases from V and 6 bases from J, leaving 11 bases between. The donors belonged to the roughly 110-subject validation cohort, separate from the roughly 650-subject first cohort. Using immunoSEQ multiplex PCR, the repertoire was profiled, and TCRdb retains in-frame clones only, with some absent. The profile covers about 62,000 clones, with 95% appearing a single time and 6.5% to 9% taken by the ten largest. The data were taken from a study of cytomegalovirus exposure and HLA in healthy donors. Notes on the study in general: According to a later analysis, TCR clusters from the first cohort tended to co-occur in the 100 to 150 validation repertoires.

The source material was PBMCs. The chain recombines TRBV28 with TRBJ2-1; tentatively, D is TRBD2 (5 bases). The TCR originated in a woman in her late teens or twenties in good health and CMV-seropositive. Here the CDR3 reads CASSLGTSFNEQFF. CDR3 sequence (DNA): TGTGCCAGCAGTTTAGGTACTAGTTTCAATGAGCAGTTCTTC.